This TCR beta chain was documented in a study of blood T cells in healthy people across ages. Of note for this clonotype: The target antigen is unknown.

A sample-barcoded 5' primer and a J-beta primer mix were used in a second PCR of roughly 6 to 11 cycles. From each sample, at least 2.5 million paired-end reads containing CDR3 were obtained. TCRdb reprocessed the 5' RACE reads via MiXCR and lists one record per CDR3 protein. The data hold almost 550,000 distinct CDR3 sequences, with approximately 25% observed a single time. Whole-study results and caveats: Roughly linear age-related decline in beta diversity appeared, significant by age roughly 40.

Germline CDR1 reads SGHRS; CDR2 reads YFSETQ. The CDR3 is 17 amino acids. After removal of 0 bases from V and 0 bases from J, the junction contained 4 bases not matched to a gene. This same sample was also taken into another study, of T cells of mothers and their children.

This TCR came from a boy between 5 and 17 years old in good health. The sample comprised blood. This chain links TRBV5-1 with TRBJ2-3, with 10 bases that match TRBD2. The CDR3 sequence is CASSLAWTSGSTDTQYF. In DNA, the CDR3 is TGCGCCAGCAGCTTGGCCTGGACTAGCGGTAGCACAGATACGCAGTATTTT. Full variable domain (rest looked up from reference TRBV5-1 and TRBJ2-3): KAGVTQTPRYLIKTRGQQVTLSCSPISGHRSVSWYQQTPGQGLQFLFEYFSETQRNKGNFPGRFSGRQFSNSRSEMNVSTLELGDSALYLCASSLAWTSGSTDTQYFGPGTRLTVL.